The 11 T cell receptor beta chains below come from one sample, sequenced in a study of glioma-infiltrating T cells. TCR alpha and beta CDR3 regions were amplified from RNA using iRepertoire nested multiplex PCR. MiXCR, applied by TCRdb to the multiplex PCR reads, yields one record per CDR3 protein. The sample lists under 200,000 distinct CDR3 sequences; roughly 32% were seen once. Sequencing was performed on glioma tissue, nonneoplastic brain tissue, or PBMCs (not recorded which). The receptors here all came from a human donor with low-grade glioma or glioblastoma, undergoing nonglioma brain surgery, or in good health (not recorded which).

The chain carries TRBV19 and TRBJ2-1; D is ambiguous. Per germline, CDR1 LNHDA and CDR2 SQIVND (reference sequence). The CDR3 is made up of 16 amino acids. V was cut by 6 bases and J by 4 bases, with 19 bases left in between. The CDR3 region has the DNA TGTGCCAGTAGCCGCCTCGGAGACCCCCCATACAATGAGCAGTTCTTC. This translates into CASSRLGDPPYNEQFF.

In regard to this clonotype: At one of its ends the junction is not consistent with the germline gene, which may arise from a read error. The rearrangement joins TRBV6-9 to TRBJ2-1, with D perhaps TRBD1 (6 bases). The length of the CDR3 is 14 residues. Germline CDR1 reads MNHGY; CDR2 reads SVAAGI. CDR3 DNA: TGTGCCAGCAGTTACCGGGACACGTACAATGATCAGTTATTC. Amino acid sequence: CASSYRDTYNDQLF.

This clonotype was observed many times. The chain links TRBV28 to TRBJ2-7, with TRBD1 matching 8 bases. J was trimmed by 0 bases and V by 3 bases; bases with no gene match: 4. This CDR3 is 15 amino acids long. The germline CDR1 and CDR2 sequences are MDHEN and SYDVKM. The CDR3, as DNA: TGTGCCAGCAGTTTGCCAGGGGGCCTCTCCTACGAGCAGTACTTC. Its translation: CASSLPGGLSYEQYF.

The V call is TRBV27, the J call TRBJ2-7, with 9 bases that match TRBD1. There are 13 residues in the CDR3. CDR1 is MNHEY and CDR2 is SMNVEV in the germline V gene (reference sequence). The CDR3 nucleotides read TGTGCAAGCTCAACACGGACAGGGGTCGAGCAGTACTTC. This codes for CASSTRTGVEQYF.

This clonotype was seen repeatedly, ten times or more. V and J are TRBV7-2 and TRBJ1-1, with D unclear. CDR1 is SGHTA, CDR2 FQGNSA, per germline. V shed 5 bases and J shed 1 base, with 11 bases lying between them. This CDR3 is 14 amino acids long. This chain's CDR3 is CASSVSRGNTEAFF. The CDR3 DNA reads as TGTGCCAGCAGCGTATCCCGGGGGAACACTGAAGCTTTCTTT.

The rearrangement uses TRBV19 and TRBJ2-3; D gene unclear. Germline lookup yields CDR1 LNHDA and CDR2 SQIVND (reference sequence). The germline V and J ends were trimmed by 7 bases and 0 bases, with 5 bases remaining between them. The CDR3 totals 12 residues. The CDR3 loop is CASTWSTDTQYF. The CDR3, as DNA: TGTGCCAGTACATGGAGCACAGATACGCAGTATTTT.

This clonotype was seen ten or more times. This sequence joins TRBV7-2 and TRBJ2-7; TRBD2 matches at 7 bases. Germline assignment: CDR1 SGHTA and CDR2 FQGNSA. V shed 3 bases and J 4 bases; nucleotides not matched to a gene: 9. CDR3 size: 15 residues. The CDR3 spells CASSFELTGGYEQYF. CDR3 nucleotides: TGTGCCAGCAGCTTTGAATTGACGGGAGGTTACGAGCAGTACTTC.

The chain is built from TRBV6-2 or TRBV6-3 and TRBJ2-7, with TRBD2 identical over 9 bases. The CDR3 is 16 residues long. The V segment lost 6 bases and the J segment 2 bases; nucleotides outside the gene matches: 11. Germline CDR1 and CDR2: MNHEY and SVGEGT. CDR3 coding DNA: TGTGCCAGCAGCAGTCCTTCTAGCGGGACCCCCTACGAGCAGTACTTC. Translated: CASSSPSSGTPYEQYF.

In this sample, this clonotype turned up once. A much larger clone differs by one base, so this may be a read error. The chain joins TRBV27 to TRBJ2-2, with D perhaps TRBD1 (7 bases). V lost 8 bases, J lost 0 bases, and 16 bases lay in between. The CDR3 is 16 amino acids. Per the germline V gene, CDR1 is MNHEY and CDR2 is SMNVEV (reference sequence). CDR3 sequence (DNA): TGTGCCAGCGGTATGGAGGGACAGACGAACACCGGGGAGCTGTTTTTT. Protein: CASGMEGQTNTGELFF.

This clonotype was picked up many times. This sequence joins TRBV18 and TRBJ1-1; a possible D gene is TRBD1 (5 bases). V was clipped by 3 bases and J by 1 base, with 6 bases between them. CDR3 length equals 13 residues. The germline gives CDR1 KGHSH, CDR2 LQKENI. The CDR3, as DNA: TGTGCCAGCTCACCGACAGAGAACACTGAAGCTTTCTTT. Its protein product is CASSPTENTEAFF.

This clonotype was detected ten times or more. This sequence joins TRBV20-1 and TRBJ1-1; 8 bases map to TRBD1. Per germline, CDR1 DFQATT and CDR2 SNEGSKA (reference sequence). J gave up 4 bases and V 6 bases, and 7 bases lay outside the gene matches. This CDR3 is 13 amino acids long. The CDR3 DNA reads as TGCAGTGCCTTTGGGGGACAGGCCACTGAAGCTTTCTTT. Encoded protein: CSAFGGQATEAFF.